Shown below are 21 T cell receptor beta chains from a single sample sequenced in a study of immune characterization of retroperitoneal liposarcoma. TCRdb fed the PCR reads into MiXCR, producing one record per CDR3 protein. The table lists 7,000 or so distinct CDR3 sequences, about 29% of them singletons. Specimen: tumor tissue. Receptor source: a female donor with retroperitoneal liposarcoma.

The rearrangement links TRBV7-6 to TRBJ1-4; TRBD1 aligns across 9 bases. The CDR3 has 14 amino acids. Looked up from germline, CDR1 is SGHVS and CDR2 is FNYEAQ. The V gene end was trimmed by 5 bases and the J gene end by 5 bases; junction bases not matched to a gene: 3. In DNA, the CDR3 is TGTGCCAGCAGCCCCGGGACAGGGAATGAAAAACTGTTTTTT. Translating gives CASSPGTGNEKLFF.

The gene calls are TRBV11-2 and TRBJ2-3; a weak D match, TRBD1 (8 bases). The CDR3 runs to 18 residues. Trimming removed 2 bases from V and 3 bases from J, with 21 bases in between. Germline values: CDR1 SGHAT, CDR2 FQNNGV. The CDR3: CASSLLGQGVAGTDTQYF. CDR3 nucleotide sequence: TGTGCCAGCAGCTTACTTGGACAGGGAGTAGCGGGTACAGATACGCAGTATTTT.

The chain recombines TRBV7-2 with TRBJ2-3, with TRBD2 matching 7 bases. The DNA end lines up better with TRBJ2-7; the J call may be wrong. From germline, CDR1 is SGHTA and CDR2 FQGNSA. The CDR3 runs 14 residues. The CDR3 reads CASSLRGDYNEQYF. The CDR3 region has the DNA TGTGCCAGCAGCTTACGCGGGGACTACAATGAGCAGTACTTC.

This clonotype was counted ten times or more. A much larger clone lies one base from this, so it may be a read error. The V gene is TRBV11-3, the J gene TRBJ2-5, with 7 bases identical to TRBD2. The junction had 11 bases not matched to a gene; V was cut back by 5 bases and J by 11 bases. This CDR3 has 13 amino acids. Looked up from germline, CDR1 is SGHNT and CDR2 is YENEEA. CDR3 sequence reads: CASSLSWGGEQYF. CDR3 nucleotides: TGTGCCAGCAGCCTTAGCTGGGGGGGGGAGCAGTACTTC. Using reference TRBV11-3 and TRBJ2-5 for the parts outside the CDR3, the full variable domain is EAGVVQSPRYKIIEKKQPVAFWCNPISGHNTLYWYLQNLGQGPELLIRYENEEAVDDSQLPKDRFSAERLKGVDSTLKIQPAELGDSAVYLCASSLSWGGEQYFGPGTRLLVL.

This clonotype turned up a few times. The chain is built from TRBV7-2 and TRBJ2-2; the D gene is possibly TRBD1 (6 bases). V lost 3 bases to trimming and J lost 6 bases, with 20 bases between them. CDR1 is SGHTA, CDR2 FQGNSA, per germline. The CDR3 covers 17 residues. CDR3 sequence: CASSLGAGTLKSGELFF. In nucleotides, the CDR3 is TGTGCCAGCAGCTTGGGGGCCGGGACCCTAAAATCCGGGGAGCTGTTTTTT.

This rearrangement joins TRBV7-2 to TRBJ2-5, with D possibly matching TRBD1 (6 bases). CDR3 length: 15 residues. V was clipped by 4 bases and J by 5 bases, with 17 bases between them. Germline values: CDR1 SGHTA, CDR2 FQGNSA. The CDR3 sequence is CASSYVGFRGETQYF. DNA for the CDR3: TGTGCCAGCAGCTATGTCGGGTTCAGGGGTGAGACCCAGTACTTC.

This clonotype was seen only a few times. This chain joins TRBV12-3 or TRBV12-4 and TRBJ2-1; no reliable D call. With 2 bases removed from V and 7 bases from J, the gap between germline ends came to 9 bases. The CDR3 contains 13 residues. CDR3 sequence: CASSLRRANEQFF. In DNA form, the CDR3 reads TGTGCCAGCAGTTTACGCCGCGCTAATGAGCAGTTCTTC.

The chain carries TRBV28 and TRBJ2-1, with 10 nucleotides matching TRBD1. This CDR3 comprises 14 residues. Germline CDR1 reads MDHEN; CDR2 reads SYDVKM. Unmatched junction bases numbered 9, after V lost 6 bases and J lost 10 bases. The CDR3 DNA follows: TGTGCCAGCAGCCTGACAGGGGGCGGCTACGAGCAGTTCTTC. Translated, it gives CASSLTGGGYEQFF.

This clonotype came up a few times. DNA of the CDR3: TGTGCCAGCAGGCTGCGGGGAGAGACCCAGTACTTC. It codes for CASRLRGETQYF. V and J are TRBV7-4 and TRBJ2-5, with TRBD2 as a possible D gene (6 bases). The CDR3 contains 12 residues. The V and J ends lost 6 bases and 4 bases respectively, with 9 bases between them. Germline V CDR1 and CDR2: SGHVT, SQSDAQ.

The genes are TRBV6-1 and TRBJ2-5, with D unclear. The CDR3 runs 11 residues. Germline V gene data show CDR1 as MNHNS and CDR2 as SASEGT. V lost 9 bases and J lost 2, with 7 bases in between. The CDR3 is CASSQQETQYF. In nucleotides, the CDR3 is TGTGCCAGTTCGCAGCAAGAGACCCAGTACTTC.

This clonotype was seen ten or more times. The chain combines TRBV6-4 with TRBJ2-2; 9 bases map to TRBD2. The germline V gene has CDR1 MRHNA and CDR2 SNTAGT. There are 17 residues in the CDR3. V shed 0 bases, J shed 2 bases, and the junction held 4 bases outside the gene matches. The CDR3 DNA sequence: TGTGCCAGCAGTGACTCAGCTAGCGGGGATAACACCGGGGAGCTGTTTTTT. This translates into CASSDSASGDNTGELFF.

The chain has TRBV6-1 and TRBJ1-6, with 12 bases fitting TRBD1. The CDR3 runs to 15 residues. CDR1 MNHNS and CDR2 SASEGT come from the germline V gene. The V and J ends lost 4 bases and 10 bases, in that order; junction bases with no gene match: 5. For the CDR3, the DNA is TGTGCCAGCAGTGTCGGGACAGGGGGCAGGTCACCCCTCCACTTT. Translating it yields CASSVGTGGRSPLHF.

The V and J genes are TRBV6-5 and TRBJ2-1; 10 nucleotides align to TRBD2. The V gene end was trimmed by 1 base and the J gene end by 4 bases; junction bases not matched to a gene: 10. CDR1 is MNHEY, CDR2 SVGAGI, per germline. The CDR3 is 18 amino acids. This CDR3 reads CASSYFTLSGRLYNEQFF. For the CDR3, the DNA is TGTGCCAGCAGTTACTTTACCCTTAGCGGGAGGCTATACAATGAGCAGTTCTTC.

Relative to its sample, this clonotype is medium-sized. The J gene is TRBJ2-1, the V gene TRBV6-1, with 7 bases matching TRBD1. The junction had 7 bases not matched to a gene; V was cut back by 6 bases and J by 2 bases. This CDR3 contains 15 residues. CDR1 is MNHNS, CDR2 SASEGT, per germline. The CDR3 nucleotides read TGTGCCAGCAGCGTAACAGGGGAACCCTACAATGAGCAGTTCTTC. This translates into CASSVTGEPYNEQFF.

By sample fraction, this clonotype is medium-sized. This sequence joins TRBV27 and TRBJ2-1, with 8 bases that match TRBD1. There are 15 residues in the CDR3. Germline V gene sequence: CDR1 MNHEY, CDR2 SMNVEV (reference sequence). The J segment lost 3 bases and the V segment lost 7 bases, leaving 8 bases of the junction unmatched. The CDR3 coding sequence is TGTGCCAGCAAACCCGGGACAGGAAACTACAATGAGCAGTTCTTC. Translating it yields CASKPGTGNYNEQFF.

By its share, this clonotype is medium-sized (0.01 to 0.1%). As DNA, the CDR3 is TGTGCCAGCAGGGAGACTAGCGGGAGGGTGGACGAGCAGTTCTTC. Its protein product is CASRETSGRVDEQFF. The J gene is TRBJ2-1, the V gene TRBV6-1, with TRBD2 matching over 14 bases. The CDR3 covers 15 residues. The germline V gene encodes CDR1 MNHNS and CDR2 SASEGT. V gave up 6 bases and J gave up 10 bases; unmatched junction bases: 8.

In this sample, this clonotype is medium-sized. The chain recombines TRBV6-6 with TRBJ2-1, with D possibly being TRBD2 (6 bases). V was pared by 2 bases and J by 8 bases, with 16 bases between. Germline V gives CDR1 MNHNY, CDR2 SVGAGI (reference sequence). The CDR3 contains 15 residues. The CDR3 region has the DNA TGTGCCAGCAGTTACCTGGTGGGAGGTCGCGATGAGCAGTTCTTC. Translation gives CASSYLVGGRDEQFF.

In its sample, this clonotype is large. The chain uses TRBV7-2 and TRBJ2-1; 10 nucleotides line up with TRBD2. The J call is doubtful: the DNA matches TRBJ2-7 better. In germline, CDR1 is SGHTA, CDR2 FQGNSA. The CDR3 sequence is 14 residues long. The chain's CDR3 is CASSLLAGAYEQYF. The CDR3 nucleotides read TGTGCCAGCAGCTTACTAGCGGGGGCCTACGAGCAGTACTTC.

Regarding this clonotype: Given a much more abundant clone one base away, this may be a read error. This chain connects TRBV7-6 to TRBJ1-2; 8 bases map to TRBD1. The CDR3 is 13 amino acids. CDR1 SGHVS and CDR2 FNYEAQ come from the germline V gene. For the CDR3, the DNA is TGTGTCAGCAGCTTAGCAGGGGGCAATGGCTACACCTTC. Amino acid sequence: CVSSLAGGNGYTF.

This clonotype was detected a few times. The V gene is TRBV25-1, the J gene TRBJ2-1; D not certain. V lost 1 base to trimming and J lost 7 bases, with 11 bases between them. The CDR3 totals 14 residues. In germline, CDR1 is MGHDK, CDR2 SYGVNS. The CDR3 sequence: CASSESGSMNEQFF. CDR3 sequence (DNA): TGTGCCAGCAGTGAATCAGGCTCCATGAATGAGCAGTTCTTC.

By share, this clonotype counts as medium-sized. V and J are TRBV12-3 or TRBV12-4 and TRBJ1-5; 9 bases line up with TRBD1. Trimming took 7 bases from V and 6 from J; bases not matched to a gene: 7. The CDR3 covers 14 residues. CDR3 amino acids: CASTATGGGQPQHF. In DNA form, the CDR3 reads TGTGCCAGCACCGCCACAGGGGGCGGTCAGCCCCAGCATTTT.